Each of the 4 T cell receptor beta chains below was sequenced from the same sample in a study of T cell responses to AZD1222 COVID-19 vaccine. This table comes from immunoSEQ multiplex PCR, and its TCRdb copy is limited to in-frame clones, with some not included. The sample gives 90,000 to 150,000 clones, roughly 84% of which show up once; about 1.2% is in the top ten. The source was peripheral blood, collected on day 0 of AZD1222 vaccination. All receptors derive from an adult in good health.

The genes are TRBV11-2 and TRBJ2-7; D might be TRBD1 or TRBD2, each matching 5 bases. V was pared by 5 bases and J by 4 bases, with 15 bases between. The CDR3 consists of 14 residues. From germline, CDR1 is SGHAT and CDR2 FQNNGV. Here the CDR3 reads CASSPRDGKYEQYF. The CDR3 DNA reads TGTGCCAGCAGCCCCAGGGACGGAAAGTACGAGCAGTACTTC.

This chain joins TRBV4-1 and TRBJ2-1; 9 nucleotides line up with TRBD1. This CDR3 comprises 15 residues. Losses at the gene ends were 1 base for V and 7 bases for J; bases not matched to a gene: 5. Germline CDR1 is MGHRA and CDR2 is YSYEKL. This chain's CDR3 is CASSQAGTGNNEQFF. The DNA of the CDR3 is TGCGCCAGCAGCCAAGCCGGGACAGGGAATAATGAGCAGTTCTTC.

The chain carries TRBV4-1 and TRBJ1-4, with a tentative D call TRBD1 (5 bases). The ends were cut back, 1 base at V and 3 bases at J, with 6 bases in the middle. From germline, CDR1 is MGHRA and CDR2 YSYEKL. The CDR3 is 14 residues long. CDR3 nucleotides: TGCGCCAGCAGCCAAGTGACAGCTAATGAAAAACTGTTTTTT. The encoded protein is CASSQVTANEKLFF.

The rearrangement links TRBV12-3 or TRBV12-4 to TRBJ2-1; no firm D call. Trimming shortened V by 4 bases and J by 7 bases, and 8 bases separated the two germline ends. The CDR3 runs to 12 residues. CDR3 DNA sequence: TGTGCCAGCAGTTCGGAAGGGAATGAGCAGTTCTTC. This translates into CASSSEGNEQFF.